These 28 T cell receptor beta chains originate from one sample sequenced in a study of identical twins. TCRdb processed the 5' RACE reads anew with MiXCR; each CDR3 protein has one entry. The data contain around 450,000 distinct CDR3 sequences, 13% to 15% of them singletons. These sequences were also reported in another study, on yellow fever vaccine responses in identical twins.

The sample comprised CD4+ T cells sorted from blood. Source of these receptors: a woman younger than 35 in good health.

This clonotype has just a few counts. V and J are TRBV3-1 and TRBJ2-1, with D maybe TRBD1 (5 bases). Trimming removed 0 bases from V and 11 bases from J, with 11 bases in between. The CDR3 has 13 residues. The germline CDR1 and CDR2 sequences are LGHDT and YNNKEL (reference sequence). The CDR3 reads CASSQELQAKQFF. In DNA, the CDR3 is TGTGCCAGCAGCCAAGAGTTACAGGCCAAGCAGTTCTTC.

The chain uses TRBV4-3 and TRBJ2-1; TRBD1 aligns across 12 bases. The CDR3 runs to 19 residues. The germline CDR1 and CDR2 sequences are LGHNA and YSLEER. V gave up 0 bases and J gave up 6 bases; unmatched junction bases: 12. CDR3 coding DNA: TGCGCCAGCAGCCAAGACGGGACAGGGGGCGCGAACCGGGGCAATGAGCAGTTCTTC. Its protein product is CASSQDGTGGANRGNEQFF.

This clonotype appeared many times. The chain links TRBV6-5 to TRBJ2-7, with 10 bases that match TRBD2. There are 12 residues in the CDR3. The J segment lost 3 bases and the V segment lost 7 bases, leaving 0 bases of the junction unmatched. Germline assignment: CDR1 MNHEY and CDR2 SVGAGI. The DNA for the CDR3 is TGTGCCAGCACTAGCGGGAGCTACGAGCAGTACTTC. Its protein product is CASTSGSYEQYF.

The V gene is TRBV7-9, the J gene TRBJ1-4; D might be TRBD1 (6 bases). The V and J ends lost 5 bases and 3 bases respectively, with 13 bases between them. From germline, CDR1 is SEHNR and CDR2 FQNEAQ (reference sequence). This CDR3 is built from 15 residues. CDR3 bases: TGTGCCAGCAGCCTTTTACAGGGTTCTAATGAAAAACTGTTTTTT. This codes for CASSLLQGSNEKLFF.

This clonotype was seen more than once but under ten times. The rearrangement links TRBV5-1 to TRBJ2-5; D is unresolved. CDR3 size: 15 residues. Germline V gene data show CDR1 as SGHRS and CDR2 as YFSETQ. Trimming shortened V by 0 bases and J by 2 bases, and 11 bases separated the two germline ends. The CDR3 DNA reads TGCGCCAGCAGCTTGGCCAGGCCGCGACAAGAGACCCAGTACTTC. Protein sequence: CASSLARPRQETQYF.

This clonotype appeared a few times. The CDR3 bases are TGCGCCAGCAGCCAAGGTTTGGTCATGGCCACTGAAGCTTTCTTT. It is translated as CASSQGLVMATEAFF. The chain couples TRBV4-3 to TRBJ1-1; D is unresolved. Trimming left V 1 base short and J 4 bases short, with 13 bases between. Germline lookup yields CDR1 LGHNA and CDR2 YSLEER. The CDR3 totals 15 residues.

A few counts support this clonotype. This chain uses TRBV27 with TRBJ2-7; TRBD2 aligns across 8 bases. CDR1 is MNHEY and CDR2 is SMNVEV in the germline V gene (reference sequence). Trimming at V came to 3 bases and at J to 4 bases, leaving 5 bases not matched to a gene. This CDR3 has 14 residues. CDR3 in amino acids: CASSFSGSGYEQYF. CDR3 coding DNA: TGTGCCAGCAGTTTCAGCGGGAGTGGGTACGAGCAGTACTTC.

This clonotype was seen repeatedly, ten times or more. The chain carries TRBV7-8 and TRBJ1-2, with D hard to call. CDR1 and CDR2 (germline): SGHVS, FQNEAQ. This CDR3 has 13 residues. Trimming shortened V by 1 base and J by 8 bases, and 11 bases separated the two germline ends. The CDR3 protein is CASSLGGSGGYTF. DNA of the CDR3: TGTGCCAGCAGCTTAGGGGGATCTGGCGGCTACACCTTC.

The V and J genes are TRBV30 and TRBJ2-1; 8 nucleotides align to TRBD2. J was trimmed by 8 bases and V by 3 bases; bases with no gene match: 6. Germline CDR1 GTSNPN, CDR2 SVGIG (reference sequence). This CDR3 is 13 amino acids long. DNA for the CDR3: TGTGCCTGGAGCGGCGGGGGGTTCGATGAGCAGTTCTTC. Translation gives CAWSGGGFDEQFF.

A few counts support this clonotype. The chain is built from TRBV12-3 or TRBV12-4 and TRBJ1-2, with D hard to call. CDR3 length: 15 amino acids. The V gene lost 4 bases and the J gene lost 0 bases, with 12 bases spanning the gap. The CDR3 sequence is CASSWRRGPNYGYTF. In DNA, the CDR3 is TGTGCCAGCAGTTGGAGACGGGGTCCTAACTATGGCTACACCTTC.

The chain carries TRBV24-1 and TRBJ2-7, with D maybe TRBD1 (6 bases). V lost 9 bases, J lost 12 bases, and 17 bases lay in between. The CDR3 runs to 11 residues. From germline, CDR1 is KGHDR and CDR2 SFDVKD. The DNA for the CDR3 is TGTGCCACCGCAGACACAGGGATTATGTACTTC. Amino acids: CATADTGIMYF.

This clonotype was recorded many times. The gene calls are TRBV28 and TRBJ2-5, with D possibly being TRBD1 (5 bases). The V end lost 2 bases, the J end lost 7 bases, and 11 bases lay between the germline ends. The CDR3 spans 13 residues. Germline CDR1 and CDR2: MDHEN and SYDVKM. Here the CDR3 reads CASSLSRVGTQYF. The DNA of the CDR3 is TGTGCCAGCAGTTTAAGCAGGGTAGGGACCCAGTACTTC.

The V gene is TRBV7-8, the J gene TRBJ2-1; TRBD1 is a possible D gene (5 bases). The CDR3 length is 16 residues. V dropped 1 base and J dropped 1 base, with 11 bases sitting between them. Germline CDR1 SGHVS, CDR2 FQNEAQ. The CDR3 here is CASSLVQGGSYNEQFF. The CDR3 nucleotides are TGTGCCAGCAGCTTAGTGCAGGGTGGGTCCTACAATGAGCAGTTCTTC.

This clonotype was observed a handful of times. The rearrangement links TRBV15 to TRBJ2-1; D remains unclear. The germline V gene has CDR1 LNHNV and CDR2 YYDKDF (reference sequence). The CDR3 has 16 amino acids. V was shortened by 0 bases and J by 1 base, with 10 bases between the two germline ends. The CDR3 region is CATSRDLRVSYNEQFF. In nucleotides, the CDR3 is TGTGCCACCAGCAGAGATCTACGGGTGTCCTACAATGAGCAGTTCTTC.

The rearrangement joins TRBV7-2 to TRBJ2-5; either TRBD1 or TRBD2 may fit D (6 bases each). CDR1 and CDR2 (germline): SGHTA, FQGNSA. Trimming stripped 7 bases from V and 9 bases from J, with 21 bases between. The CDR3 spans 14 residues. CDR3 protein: CASTLSGDSWPQYF. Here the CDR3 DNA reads TGTGCCAGCACCCTGTCAGGGGACTCGTGGCCCCAGTACTTC.

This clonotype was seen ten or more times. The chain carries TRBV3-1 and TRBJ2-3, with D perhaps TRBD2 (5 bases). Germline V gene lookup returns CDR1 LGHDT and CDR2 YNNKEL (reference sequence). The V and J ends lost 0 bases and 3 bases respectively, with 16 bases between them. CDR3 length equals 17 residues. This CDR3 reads CASSQDFTLRGTDTQYF. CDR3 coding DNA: TGTGCCAGCAGCCAAGATTTCACCCTACGGGGTACAGATACGCAGTATTTT.

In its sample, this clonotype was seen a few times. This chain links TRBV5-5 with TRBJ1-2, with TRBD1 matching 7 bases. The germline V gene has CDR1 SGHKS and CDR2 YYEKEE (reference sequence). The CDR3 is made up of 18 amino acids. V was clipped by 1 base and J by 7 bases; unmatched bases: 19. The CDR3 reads CASSLQVLRDSAEAGYTF. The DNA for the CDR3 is TGTGCCAGCAGCTTGCAGGTACTCCGGGACAGCGCTGAGGCTGGCTACACCTTC.

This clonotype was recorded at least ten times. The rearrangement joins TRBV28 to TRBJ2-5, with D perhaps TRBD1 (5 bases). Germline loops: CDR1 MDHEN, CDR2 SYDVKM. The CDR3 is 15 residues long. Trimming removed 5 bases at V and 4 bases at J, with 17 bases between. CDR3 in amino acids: CASSESRESPETQYF. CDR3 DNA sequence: TGTGCCAGCAGTGAAAGCAGGGAATCTCCAGAGACCCAGTACTTC.

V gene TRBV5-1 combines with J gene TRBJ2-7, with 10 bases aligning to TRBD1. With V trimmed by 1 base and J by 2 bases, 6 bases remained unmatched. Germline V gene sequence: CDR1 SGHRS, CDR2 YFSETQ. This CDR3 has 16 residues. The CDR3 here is CASSLYLGTGAYEQYF. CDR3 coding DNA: TGCGCCAGCAGCTTGTATCTCGGGACAGGGGCCTACGAGCAGTACTTC.

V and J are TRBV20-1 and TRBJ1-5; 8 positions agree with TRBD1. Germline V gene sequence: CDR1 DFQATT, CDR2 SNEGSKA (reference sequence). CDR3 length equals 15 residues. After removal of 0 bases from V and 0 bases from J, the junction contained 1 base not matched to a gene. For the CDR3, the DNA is TGCAGTGCTAGAGAGGGACAGGCTAGCAATCAGCCCCAGCATTTT. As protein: CSAREGQASNQPQHF.

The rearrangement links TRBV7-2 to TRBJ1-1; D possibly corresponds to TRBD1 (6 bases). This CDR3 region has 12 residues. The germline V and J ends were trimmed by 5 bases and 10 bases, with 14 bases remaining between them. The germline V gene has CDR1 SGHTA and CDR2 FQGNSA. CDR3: CASSRNRDVAFF. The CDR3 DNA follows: TGTGCCAGCAGCAGAAACAGGGACGTAGCTTTCTTT.

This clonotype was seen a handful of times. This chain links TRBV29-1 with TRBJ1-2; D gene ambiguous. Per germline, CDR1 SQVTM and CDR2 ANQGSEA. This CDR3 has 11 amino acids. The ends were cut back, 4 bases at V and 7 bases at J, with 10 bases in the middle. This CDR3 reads CSVGVGRGYTF. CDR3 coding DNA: TGCAGCGTTGGTGTGGGCCGTGGCTACACCTTC. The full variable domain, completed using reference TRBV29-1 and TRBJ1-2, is SAVISQKPSRDICQRGTSLTIQCQVDSQVTMMFWYRQQPGQSLTLIATANQGSEATYESGFVIDKFPISRPNLTFSTLTVSNMSPEDSSIYLCSVGVGRGYTFGSGTRLTVV.

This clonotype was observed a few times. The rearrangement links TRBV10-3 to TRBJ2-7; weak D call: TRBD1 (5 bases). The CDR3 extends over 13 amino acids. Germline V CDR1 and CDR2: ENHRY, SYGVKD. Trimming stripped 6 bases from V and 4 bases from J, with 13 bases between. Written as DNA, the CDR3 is TGTGCCATCAGGGACCGACAGTCTTACGAGCAGTACTTC. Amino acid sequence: CAIRDRQSYEQYF.

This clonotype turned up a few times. CDR3 nucleotides: TGCGCCAGCAGCTTGTCACAGGCTTTCTCTGGGGCCAACGTCCTGACTTTC. This encodes CASSLSQAFSGANVLTF. The chain is built from TRBV5-1 and TRBJ2-6; tentatively, D is TRBD1 (5 bases). The CDR3 is 17 amino acids. V was cut by 1 base and J by 0 bases, with 11 bases left in between. The germline CDR1 and CDR2 sequences are SGHRS and YFSETQ.

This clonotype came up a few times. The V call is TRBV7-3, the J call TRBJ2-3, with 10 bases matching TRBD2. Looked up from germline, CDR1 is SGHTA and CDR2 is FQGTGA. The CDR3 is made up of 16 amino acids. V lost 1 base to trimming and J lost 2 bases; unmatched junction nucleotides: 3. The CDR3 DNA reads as TGTGCCAGCAGCTTAAATAGCGGGGGGACCACAGATACGCAGTATTTT. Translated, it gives CASSLNSGGTTDTQYF.

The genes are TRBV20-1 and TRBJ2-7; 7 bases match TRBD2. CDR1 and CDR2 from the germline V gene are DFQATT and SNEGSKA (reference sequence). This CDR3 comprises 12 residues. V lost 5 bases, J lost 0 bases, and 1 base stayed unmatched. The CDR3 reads CSARLASYEQYF. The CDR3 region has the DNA TGCAGTGCTCGACTAGCCTCCTACGAGCAGTACTTC.

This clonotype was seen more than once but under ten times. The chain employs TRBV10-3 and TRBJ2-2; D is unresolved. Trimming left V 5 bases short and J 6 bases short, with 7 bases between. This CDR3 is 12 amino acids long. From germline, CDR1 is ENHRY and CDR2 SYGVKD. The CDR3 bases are TGTGCCATCAGTTTTTCCCCCGGGGAGCTGTTTTTT. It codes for CAISFSPGELFF.

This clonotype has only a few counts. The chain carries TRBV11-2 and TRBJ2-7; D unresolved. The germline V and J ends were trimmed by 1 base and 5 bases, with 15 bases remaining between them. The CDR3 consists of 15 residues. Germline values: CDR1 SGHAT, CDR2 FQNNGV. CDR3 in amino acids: CASSLAGTSRHEQYF. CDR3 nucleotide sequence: TGTGCCAGCAGCTTAGCGGGCACCTCTCGGCACGAGCAGTACTTC.